This T cell receptor beta chain was sequenced for a study of CD8 T cells in ankylosing spondylitis. Quantitative 5'-RACE was performed with molecular barcodes, and it yielded the TCR beta libraries. TCRdb reprocessed the 5' RACE reads via MiXCR and lists one record per CDR3 protein. The sample gives approximately 500,000 distinct CDR3 sequences, about an eighth of which show up once; 6.8% is in the top ten. Findings and limits, study-wide: Prior work had noted some motif variants in reactive arthritis blood and synovial fluid. A TCR beta motif of 8 or 9 highly homologous variants appeared characteristic of ankylosing spondylitis blood. Matched ankylosing spondylitis synovial fluid reportedly contained a significantly enriched population of disease-linked clones.

Between the trimmed V and J ends, which lost 0 bases and 2 bases, there was a span of 12 bases. Per the germline V gene, CDR1 is ENHRY and CDR2 is SYGVKD. This CDR3 spans 16 amino acids. Comments on this clonotype: The antigen is not known.

This chain uses TRBV10-3 with TRBJ2-3; tentative D call: TRBD1 (6 bases). The origin of this receptor is a male donor with ankylosing spondylitis. Material for sequencing was blood, either unsorted or a sorted T cell fraction (not recorded which). The CDR3 region has the DNA TGTGCCATCAGTGAGTCGACAGGACGGACCACAGATACGCAGTATTTT. Its protein product is CAISESTGRTTDTQYF.